A selection of T cell receptor beta chains follows, all from one sample in a study of T-cell reconstitution after alpha-beta-depleted transplantation in children. TCRdb ran MiXCR on the PCR reads and lists one entry per CDR3 protein. The sample lists about 300,000 distinct CDR3 sequences, approximately 7.3% occurring once. The sequenced sample was peripheral blood, obtained 360 days after TCRalphabeta/CD19-depleted stem cell transplant. All receptors derive from a female patient between 2 and 10 years old who had a stem cell transplant for Fanconi anemia, so the T cells may come from the graft donor. CDR3s include the opening cysteine and the closing phenylalanine or tryptophan. D genes are given only for firm matches. The listing skips clone size in some rows; elsewhere it reads once, few, many or a size class.

clone size | CDR3 length | D gene | J gene | V gene | CDR3 protein | CDR3 DNA
many | 13 | NA | TRBJ2-3 | TRBV7-2 | CASSLVGVDTQYF | TGTGCCAGCAGCTTAGTTGGGGTTGATACGCAGTATTTT
few | 13 | TRBD1 | TRBJ1-1 | TRBV5-8 | CARRQGGKTEAFF | TGTGCCAGGCGACAGGGGGGCAAGACTGAAGCTTTCTTT
many | 15 | NA | TRBJ1-4 | TRBV27 | CASSFGVRAGEKLFF | TGTGCCAGCAGTTTCGGTGTCAGGGCAGGTGAAAAACTGTTTTTT
many | 16 | NA | TRBJ2-2 | TRBV20-1 | CSARIGVPENTGELFF | TGCAGTGCTAGAATAGGTGTTCCAGAGAACACCGGGGAGCTGTTTTTT
few | 14 | NA | TRBJ1-2 | TRBV11-2 | CASSLDRPNYGYTF | TGTGCCAGCAGCTTAGACCGACCAAACTATGGCTACACCTTC
NA | 15 | NA | TRBJ2-5 | TRBV10-3 | CAIKPGGELQETQYF | TGTGCCATTAAGCCCGGGGGAGAGCTCCAAGAGACCCAGTACTTC
many | 16 | TRBD1 | TRBJ2-5 | TRBV10-3 | CAISGPGTGKRETQYF | TGTGCCATCAGTGGACCCGGGACAGGGAAGCGAGAGACCCAGTACTTC
many | 15 | NA | TRBJ2-3 | TRBV15 | CATSRLPFGTDTQYF | TGTGCCACCAGCAGGCTCCCATTTGGGACAGATACGCAGTATTTT
many | 14 | NA | TRBJ2-3 | TRBV20-1 | CSLLNTGGTDTQYF | TGCAGTCTTCTAAACACGGGGGGCACAGATACGCAGTATTTT
once | 13 | NA | TRBJ2-1 | TRBV5-1 | CASSLQSINEQFF | TGCGCCAGCAGCTTGCAGTCAATCAATGAGCAGTTCTTC
NA | 15 | NA | TRBJ2-7 | TRBV4-1 | CASSQGGSSSYEQYF | TGCGCCAGCAGCCAGGGTGGCTCGAGCTCCTACGAGCAGTACTTC
many | 17 | TRBD2 | TRBJ2-7 | TRBV5-1 | CASSLRQSSGRAYEQYF | TGCGCCAGCAGCTTGCGACAATCTAGCGGGAGGGCCTACGAGCAGTACTTC
many | 13 | NA | TRBJ2-1 | TRBV6-2/TRBV6-3 | CASSDRTSNEQFF | TGTGCCAGCAGTGACCGGACTTCCAATGAGCAGTTCTTC
few | 15 | NA | TRBJ2-7 | TRBV6-5 | CASSYSQGSSYEQYF | TGTGCCAGCAGTTACTCCCAGGGTTCCTCCTACGAGCAGTACTTC
many | 15 | TRBD1 | TRBJ2-7 | TRBV7-9 | CASSVMGQGNNEQYF | TGTGCCAGCAGCGTAATGGGACAGGGGAATAACGAGCAGTACTTC
many | 13 | TRBD1 | TRBJ1-2 | TRBV20-1 | CSASGDRGHGYTF | TGCAGTGCTAGTGGTGACAGGGGGCATGGCTACACCTTC
many | 13 | NA | TRBJ1-2 | TRBV12-3/TRBV12-4 | CASSLGLFSGYTF | TGTGCCAGCAGTTTAGGCCTTTTCTCTGGCTACACCTTC